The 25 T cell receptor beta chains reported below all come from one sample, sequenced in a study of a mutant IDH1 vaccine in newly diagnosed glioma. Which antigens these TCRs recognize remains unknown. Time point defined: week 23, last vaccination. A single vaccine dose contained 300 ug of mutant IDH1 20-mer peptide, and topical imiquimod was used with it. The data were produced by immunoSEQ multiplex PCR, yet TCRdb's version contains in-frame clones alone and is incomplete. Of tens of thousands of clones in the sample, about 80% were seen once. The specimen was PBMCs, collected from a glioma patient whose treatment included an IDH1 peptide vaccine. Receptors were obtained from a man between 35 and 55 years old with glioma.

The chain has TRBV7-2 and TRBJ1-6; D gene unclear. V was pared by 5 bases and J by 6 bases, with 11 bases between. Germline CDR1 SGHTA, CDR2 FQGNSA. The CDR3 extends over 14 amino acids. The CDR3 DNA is TGTGCCAGCAGCGCCCGAAGAGGTAATTCACCCCTCCACTTT. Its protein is CASSARRGNSPLHF.

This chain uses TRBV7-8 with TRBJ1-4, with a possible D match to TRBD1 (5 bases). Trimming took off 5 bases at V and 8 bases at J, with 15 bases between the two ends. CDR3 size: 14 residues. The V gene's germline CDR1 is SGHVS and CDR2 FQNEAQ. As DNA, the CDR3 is TGTGCCAGCAGCCAGGGTCCAGATAGGGAAAAACTGTTTTTT. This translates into CASSQGPDREKLFF.

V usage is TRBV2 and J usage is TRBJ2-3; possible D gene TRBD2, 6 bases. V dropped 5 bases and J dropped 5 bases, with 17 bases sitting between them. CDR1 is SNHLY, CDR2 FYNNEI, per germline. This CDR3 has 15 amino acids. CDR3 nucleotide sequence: TGTGCCAGCAGTACAGGACTATCGCGGGGAGATACGCAGTATTTT. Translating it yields CASSTGLSRGDTQYF.

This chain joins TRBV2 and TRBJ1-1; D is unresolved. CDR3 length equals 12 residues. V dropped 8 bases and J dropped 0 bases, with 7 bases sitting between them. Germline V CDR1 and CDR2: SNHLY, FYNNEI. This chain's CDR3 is CASSQVNTEAFF. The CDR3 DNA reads TGTGCCAGCTCGCAGGTGAACACTGAAGCTTTCTTT. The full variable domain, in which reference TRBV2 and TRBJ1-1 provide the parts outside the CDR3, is EPEVTQTPSHQVTQMGQEVILRCVPISNHLYFYWYRQILGQKVEFLVSFYNNEISEKSEIFDDQFSVERPDGSNFTLKIRSTKLEDSAMYFCASSQVNTEAFFGQGTRLTVV.

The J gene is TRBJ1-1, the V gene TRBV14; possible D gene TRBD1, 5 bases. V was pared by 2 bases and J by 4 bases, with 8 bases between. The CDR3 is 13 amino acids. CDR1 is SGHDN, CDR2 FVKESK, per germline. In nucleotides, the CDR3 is TGTGCCAGCAGCCAATCCAGGGTCACTGAAGCTTTCTTT. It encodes CASSQSRVTEAFF.

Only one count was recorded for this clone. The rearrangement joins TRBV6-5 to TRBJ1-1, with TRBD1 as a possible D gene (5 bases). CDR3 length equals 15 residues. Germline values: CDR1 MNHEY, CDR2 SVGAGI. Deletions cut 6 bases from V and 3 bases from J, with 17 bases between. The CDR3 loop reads CASSRPGGADTEAFF. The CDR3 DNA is TGTGCCAGCAGCCGTCCCGGCGGGGCCGACACTGAAGCTTTCTTT.

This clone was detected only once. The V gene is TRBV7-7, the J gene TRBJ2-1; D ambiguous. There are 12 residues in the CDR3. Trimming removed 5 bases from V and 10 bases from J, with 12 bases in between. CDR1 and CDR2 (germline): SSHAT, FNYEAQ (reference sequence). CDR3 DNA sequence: TGTGCCAGCAGCCGCGGATCGGGCGAGCAGTTCTTC. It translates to CASSRGSGEQFF.

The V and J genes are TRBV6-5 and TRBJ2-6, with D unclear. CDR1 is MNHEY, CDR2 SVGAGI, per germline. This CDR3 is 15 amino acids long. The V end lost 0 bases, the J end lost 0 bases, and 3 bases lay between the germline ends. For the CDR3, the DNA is TGTGCCAGCAGTTACTCGATCTCTGGGGCCAACGTCCTGACTTTC. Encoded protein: CASSYSISGANVLTF.

The CDR3 loop reads CASRCVRLSGELFF. For the CDR3, the DNA is TGTGCCAGCCGATGCGTACGATTGAGCGGGGAGCTGTTTTTT. The chain couples TRBV25-1 to TRBJ2-2; no clear D. Trimming shortened V by 8 bases and J by 7 bases, and 17 bases separated the two germline ends. CDR1 is MGHDK, CDR2 SYGVNS, per germline. CDR3 length equals 14 residues.

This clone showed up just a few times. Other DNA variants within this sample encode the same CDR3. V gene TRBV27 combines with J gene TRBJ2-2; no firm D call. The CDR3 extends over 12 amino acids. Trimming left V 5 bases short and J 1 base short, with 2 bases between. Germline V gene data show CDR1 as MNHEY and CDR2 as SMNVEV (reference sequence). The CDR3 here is CASSRNTGELFF. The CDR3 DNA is TGTGCCAGCAGTCGGAACACCGGGGAGCTGTTTTTT.

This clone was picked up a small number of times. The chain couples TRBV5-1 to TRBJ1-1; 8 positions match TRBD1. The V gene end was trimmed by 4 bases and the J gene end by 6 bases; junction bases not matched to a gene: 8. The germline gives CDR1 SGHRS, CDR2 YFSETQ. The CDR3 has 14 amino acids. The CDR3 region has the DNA TGCGCCAGCAGCCGTCAGGGGGCGGGCGCTGAAGCTTTCTTT. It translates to CASSRQGAGAEAFF.

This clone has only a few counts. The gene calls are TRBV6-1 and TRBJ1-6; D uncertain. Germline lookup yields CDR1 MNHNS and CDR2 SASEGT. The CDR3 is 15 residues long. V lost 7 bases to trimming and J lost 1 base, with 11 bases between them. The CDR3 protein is CASTPYISYNSPLHF. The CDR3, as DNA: TGTGCCAGCACCCCGTATATTTCCTATAATTCACCCCTCCACTTT.

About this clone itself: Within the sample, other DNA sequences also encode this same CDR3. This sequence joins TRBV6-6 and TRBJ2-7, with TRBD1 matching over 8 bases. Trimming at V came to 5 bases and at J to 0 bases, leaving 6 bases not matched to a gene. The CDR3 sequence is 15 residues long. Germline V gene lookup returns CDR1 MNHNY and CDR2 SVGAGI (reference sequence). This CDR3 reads CASSPGTGFSYEQYF. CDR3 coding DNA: TGTGCCAGCAGTCCGGGGACAGGCTTCTCCTACGAGCAGTACTTC.

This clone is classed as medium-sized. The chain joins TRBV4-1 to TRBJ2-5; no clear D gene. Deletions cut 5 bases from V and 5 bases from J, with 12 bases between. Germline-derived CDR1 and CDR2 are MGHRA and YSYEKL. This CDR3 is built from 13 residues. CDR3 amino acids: CASSGLQKETQYF. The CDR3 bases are TGCGCCAGCAGCGGGCTTCAGAAGGAGACCCAGTACTTC.

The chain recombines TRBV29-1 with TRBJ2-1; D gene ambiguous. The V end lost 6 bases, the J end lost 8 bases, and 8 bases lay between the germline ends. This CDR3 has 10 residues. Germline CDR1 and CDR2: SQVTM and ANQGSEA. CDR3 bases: TGCAGCGTCGGTGACCATGAGCAGTTCTTC. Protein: CSVGDHEQFF.

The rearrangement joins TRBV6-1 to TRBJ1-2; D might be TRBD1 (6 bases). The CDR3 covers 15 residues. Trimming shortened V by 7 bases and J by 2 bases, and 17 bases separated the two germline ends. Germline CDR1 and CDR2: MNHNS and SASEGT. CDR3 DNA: TGTGCCAGCACCCCGCGGTGGGACAACAACTATGGCTACACCTTC. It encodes CASTPRWDNNYGYTF.

DNA of the CDR3: TGTGCCAGCAGCGCCCCGACTGGGGGTCGGGAGTATTTT. It specifies CASSAPTGGREYF. The chain employs TRBV9 and TRBJ2-3, with D possibly called TRBD1 or TRBD2 (5 bases each). V lost 3 bases, J lost 13 bases, and 18 bases lay in between. Germline V CDR1 and CDR2: SGDLS, YYNGEE. This CDR3 is 13 amino acids long.

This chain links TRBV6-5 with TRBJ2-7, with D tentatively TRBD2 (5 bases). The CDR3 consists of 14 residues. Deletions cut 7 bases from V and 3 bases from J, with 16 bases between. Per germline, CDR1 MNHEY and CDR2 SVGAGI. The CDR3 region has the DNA TGTGCCAGCACCCCAGGAGCGGACGGCTACGAGCAGTACTTC. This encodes CASTPGADGYEQYF.

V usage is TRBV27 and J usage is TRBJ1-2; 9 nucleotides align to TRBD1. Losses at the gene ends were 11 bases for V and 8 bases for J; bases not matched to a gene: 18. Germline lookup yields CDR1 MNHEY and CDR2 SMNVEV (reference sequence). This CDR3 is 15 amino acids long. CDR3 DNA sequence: TGTGCCTCGTCCTCTTGGGACAGGGTTGTCGAGGGCTACACCTTC. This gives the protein CASSSWDRVVEGYTF.

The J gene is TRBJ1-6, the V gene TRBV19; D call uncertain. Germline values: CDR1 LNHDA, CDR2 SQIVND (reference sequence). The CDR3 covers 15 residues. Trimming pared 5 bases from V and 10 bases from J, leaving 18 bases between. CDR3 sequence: CASSPPGAGASPLHF. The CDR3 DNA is TGTGCCAGTAGTCCTCCGGGCGCCGGCGCCTCACCCCTCCACTTT.

The DNA of the CDR3 is TGTGCCAGCTCACCAGGACAGCGCAACTACGAGCAGTACTTC. This translates into CASSPGQRNYEQYF. The rearrangement uses TRBV18 and TRBJ2-7, with a possible D match to TRBD1 (6 bases). Trimming took 2 bases from V and 3 from J, leaving 11 bases between them. This CDR3 is 14 amino acids long. Germline CDR1 reads KGHSH; CDR2 reads LQKENI. Variable domain in full (rest from reference TRBV18 and TRBJ2-7): NAGVMQNPRHLVRRRGQEARLRCSPMKGHSHVYWYRQLPEEGLKFMVYLQKENIIDESGMPKERFSAEFPKEGPSILRIQQVVRGDSAAYFCASSPGQRNYEQYFGPGTRLTVT.

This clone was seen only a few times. CDR3 nucleotide sequence: TGTGCCAGTACGAGGGACCGAGTGAACACTGAAGCTTTCTTT. This gives the protein CASTRDRVNTEAFF. The chain is built from TRBV19 and TRBJ1-1, with D tentatively TRBD1 (5 bases). There are 14 residues in the CDR3. CDR1 is LNHDA and CDR2 is SQIVND in the germline V gene (reference sequence). V was shortened by 7 bases and J by 0 bases, with 12 bases between the two germline ends.

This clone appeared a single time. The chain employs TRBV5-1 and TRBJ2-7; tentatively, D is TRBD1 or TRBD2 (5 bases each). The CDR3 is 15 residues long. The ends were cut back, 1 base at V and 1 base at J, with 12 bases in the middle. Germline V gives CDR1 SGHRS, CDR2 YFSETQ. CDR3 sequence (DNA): TGCGCCAGCAGCTTGAGGGGCGGCGGGTCCTACGAGCAGTACTTC. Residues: CASSLRGGGSYEQYF. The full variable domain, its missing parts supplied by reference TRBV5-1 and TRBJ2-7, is KAGVTQTPRYLIKTRGQQVTLSCSPISGHRSVSWYQQTPGQGLQFLFEYFSETQRNKGNFPGRFSGRQFSNSRSEMNVSTLELGDSALYLCASSLRGGGSYEQYFGPGTRLTVT.

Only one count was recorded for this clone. The CDR3 loop is CASSQVPAGWAQYF. The DNA of the CDR3 is TGCGCCAGCAGCCAAGTGCCAGCCGGCTGGGCCCAGTACTTC. V and J are TRBV4-1 and TRBJ2-5; D is undetermined. V was trimmed by 1 base and J by 9 bases, leaving 15 bases between them. Germline values: CDR1 MGHRA, CDR2 YSYEKL. The CDR3 covers 14 residues.

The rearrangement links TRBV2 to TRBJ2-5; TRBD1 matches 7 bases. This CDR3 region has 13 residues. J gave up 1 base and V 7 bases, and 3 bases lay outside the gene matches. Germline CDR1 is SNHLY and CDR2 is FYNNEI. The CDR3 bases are TGTGCCAGCACGGGACAGTTCCAAGAGACCCAGTACTTC. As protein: CASTGQFQETQYF.